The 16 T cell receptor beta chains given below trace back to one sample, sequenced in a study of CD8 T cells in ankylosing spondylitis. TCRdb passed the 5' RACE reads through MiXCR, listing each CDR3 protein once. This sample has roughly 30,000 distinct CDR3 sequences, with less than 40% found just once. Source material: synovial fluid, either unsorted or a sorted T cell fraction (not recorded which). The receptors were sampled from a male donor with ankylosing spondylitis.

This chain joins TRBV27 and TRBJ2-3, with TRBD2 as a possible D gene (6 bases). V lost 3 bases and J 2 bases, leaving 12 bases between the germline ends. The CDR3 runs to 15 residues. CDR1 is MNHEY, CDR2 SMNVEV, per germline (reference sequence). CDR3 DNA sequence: TGTGCCAGCAGTTTCCTAGCGTACATCACAGATACGCAGTATTTT. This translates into CASSFLAYITDTQYF.

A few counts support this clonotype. This CDR3 is CSAIVGREPYEQYF. CDR3 sequence (DNA): TGCAGTGCTATAGTGGGAAGGGAACCCTACGAGCAGTACTTC. V is TRBV20-1 and J is TRBJ2-7; no firm D call. The CDR3 totals 14 residues. Between the trimmed V and J ends, which lost 4 bases and 2 bases, there was a span of 15 bases. Germline-derived CDR1 and CDR2 are DFQATT and SNEGSKA (reference sequence).

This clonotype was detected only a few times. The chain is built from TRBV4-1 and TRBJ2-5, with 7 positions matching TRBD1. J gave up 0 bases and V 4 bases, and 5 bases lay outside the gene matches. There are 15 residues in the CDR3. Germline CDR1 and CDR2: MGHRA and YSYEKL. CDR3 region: CASSPGTEYQETQYF. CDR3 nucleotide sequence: TGCGCCAGCAGCCCTGGGACAGAGTACCAAGAGACCCAGTACTTC.

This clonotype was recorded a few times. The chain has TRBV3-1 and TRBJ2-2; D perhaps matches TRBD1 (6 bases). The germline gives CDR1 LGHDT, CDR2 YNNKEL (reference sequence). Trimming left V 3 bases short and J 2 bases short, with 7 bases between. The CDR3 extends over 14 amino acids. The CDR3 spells CASSQDRNTGELFF. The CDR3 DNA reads TGTGCCAGCAGCCAGGACAGAAACACCGGGGAGCTGTTTTTT.

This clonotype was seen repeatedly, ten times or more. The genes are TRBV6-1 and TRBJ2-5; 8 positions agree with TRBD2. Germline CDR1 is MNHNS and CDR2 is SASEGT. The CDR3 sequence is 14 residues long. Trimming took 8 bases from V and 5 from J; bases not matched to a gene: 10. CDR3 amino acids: CASSGVGRAETQYF. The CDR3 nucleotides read TGTGCCAGCTCGGGAGTCGGGAGGGCGGAGACCCAGTACTTC.

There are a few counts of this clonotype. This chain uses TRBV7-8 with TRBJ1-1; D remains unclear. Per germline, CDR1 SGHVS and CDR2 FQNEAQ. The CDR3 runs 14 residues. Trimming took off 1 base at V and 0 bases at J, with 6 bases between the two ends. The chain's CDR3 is CASSLERMNTEAFF. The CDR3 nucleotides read TGTGCCAGCAGCTTAGAGAGGATGAACACTGAAGCTTTCTTT.

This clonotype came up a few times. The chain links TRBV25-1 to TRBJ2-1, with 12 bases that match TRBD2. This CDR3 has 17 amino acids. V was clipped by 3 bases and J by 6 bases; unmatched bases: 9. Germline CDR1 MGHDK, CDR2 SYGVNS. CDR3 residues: CASSDQKTSGSLNEQFF. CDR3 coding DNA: TGTGCCAGCAGTGATCAGAAGACTAGCGGGAGTCTCAATGAGCAGTTCTTC.

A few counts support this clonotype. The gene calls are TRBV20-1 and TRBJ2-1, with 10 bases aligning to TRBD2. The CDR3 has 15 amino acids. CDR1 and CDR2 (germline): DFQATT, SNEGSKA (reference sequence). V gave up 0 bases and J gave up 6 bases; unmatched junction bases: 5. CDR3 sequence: CSARDLLAGPNEQFF. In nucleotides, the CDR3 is TGCAGTGCTAGAGATCTACTAGCGGGACCCAATGAGCAGTTCTTC.

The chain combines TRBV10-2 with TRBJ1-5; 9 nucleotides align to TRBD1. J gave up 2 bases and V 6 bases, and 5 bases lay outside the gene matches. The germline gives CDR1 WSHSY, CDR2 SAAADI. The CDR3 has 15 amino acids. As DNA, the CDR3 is TGCGCCAGCAGGGCGACAGGGGGAGGCAATCAGCCCCAGCATTTT. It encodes CASRATGGGNQPQHF.

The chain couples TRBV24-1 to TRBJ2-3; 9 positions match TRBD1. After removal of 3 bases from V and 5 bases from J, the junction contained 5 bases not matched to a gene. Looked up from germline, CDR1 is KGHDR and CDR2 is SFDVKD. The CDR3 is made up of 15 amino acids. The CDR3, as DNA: TGTGCCACCAGTGATGCCGGGACAGGGCAAGATACGCAGTATTTT. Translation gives CATSDAGTGQDTQYF.

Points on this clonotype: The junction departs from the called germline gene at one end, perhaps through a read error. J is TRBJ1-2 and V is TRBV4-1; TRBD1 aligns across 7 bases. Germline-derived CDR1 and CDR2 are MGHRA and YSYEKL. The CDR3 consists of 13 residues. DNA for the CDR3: TGCGGCAGCAGCCCCGGGACAGCTAATGGCTACACCTTC. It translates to CGSSPGTANGYTF.

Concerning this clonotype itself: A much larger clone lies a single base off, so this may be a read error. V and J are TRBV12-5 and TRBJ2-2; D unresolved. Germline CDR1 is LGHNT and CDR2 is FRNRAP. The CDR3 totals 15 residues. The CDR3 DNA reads TGTGCTAGTGACTCTCCCGGCAGACCCACCAGGGAGCTGTTTTTT. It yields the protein CASDSPGRPTRELFF.

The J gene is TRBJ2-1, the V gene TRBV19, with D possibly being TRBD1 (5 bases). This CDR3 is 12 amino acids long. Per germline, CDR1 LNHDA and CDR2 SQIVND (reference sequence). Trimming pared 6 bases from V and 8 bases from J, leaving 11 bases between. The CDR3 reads CASRGLTHEQFF. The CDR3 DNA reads TGTGCCAGTAGGGGGCTGACCCATGAGCAGTTCTTC.

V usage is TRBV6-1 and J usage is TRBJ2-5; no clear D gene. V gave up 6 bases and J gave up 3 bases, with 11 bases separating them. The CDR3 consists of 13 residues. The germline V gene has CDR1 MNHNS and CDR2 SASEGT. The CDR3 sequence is CASSNDEKETQYF. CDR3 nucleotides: TGTGCCAGCAGCAATGACGAGAAAGAGACCCAGTACTTC.

The CDR3 protein is CSSSVGSGGYNEQFF. The CDR3 nucleotides are TGCAGCTCCTCCGTAGGTTCTGGGGGGTACAATGAGCAGTTCTTC. This chain uses TRBV29-1 with TRBJ2-1; possibly TRBD2 for D (6 bases). The CDR3 consists of 15 residues. Trimming pared 8 bases from V and 4 bases from J, leaving 21 bases between. Germline V gene lookup returns CDR1 SQVTM and CDR2 ANQGSEA.

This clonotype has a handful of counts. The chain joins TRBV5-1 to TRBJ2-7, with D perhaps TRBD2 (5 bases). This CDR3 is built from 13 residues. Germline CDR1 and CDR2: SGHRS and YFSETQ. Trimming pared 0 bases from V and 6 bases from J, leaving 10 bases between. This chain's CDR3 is CASSLGGYGEQYV. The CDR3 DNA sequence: TGCGCCAGCAGCTTGGGAGGGTACGGCGAGCAGTACGTC.